The 32 T cell receptor beta chains in this list originate from one sample, sequenced in a study of OX40 agonist ivuxolimab in advanced cancers. The table came from immunoSEQ multiplex PCR; TCRdb's copy has only in-frame clones and leaves some out. Found here are about 77,000 clones, around 85% of them singletons; the top ten hold about 4.6%. Sequenced here: CD4+ or CD8+ T cells sorted from blood, sampled in a trial of the OX40 agonist ivuxolimab. The receptors here all came from an adult with an advanced solid tumor such as melanoma, head and neck, liver or kidney cancer.

The rearrangement joins TRBV10-3 to TRBJ2-3; 11 bases line up with TRBD2. The germline V gene encodes CDR1 ENHRY and CDR2 SYGVKD. The CDR3 has 16 amino acids. Trimming at V came to 6 bases and at J to 1 base, leaving 6 bases not matched to a gene. The CDR3 spells CAISPLAGGGTDTQYF. The CDR3, as DNA: TGTGCCATCAGCCCCCTAGCGGGAGGCGGCACAGATACGCAGTATTTT.

The rearrangement links TRBV4-3 to TRBJ2-5; tentative D call: TRBD2 (6 bases). The J call may be faulty, since TRBJ2-7 better matches the DNA end. The CDR3 extends over 13 amino acids. Germline lookup yields CDR1 LGHNA and CDR2 YSLEER. The CDR3 DNA reads TGCGCGAGCGGTTTGGGGGGTTCCTACGAGCAGTACTTC. Its translation: CASGLGGSYEQYF.

The CDR3 spells CASSEESTGGQPQHF. CDR3 sequence (DNA): TGTGCCAGCAGTGAAGAGAGCACAGGGGGTCAGCCCCAGCATTTT. V and J are TRBV2 and TRBJ1-5; 8 bases are shared with TRBD1. V was clipped by 1 base and J by 6 bases; unmatched bases: 5. Germline V gene data show CDR1 as SNHLY and CDR2 as FYNNEI. The CDR3 is 15 residues long.

V usage is TRBV28 and J usage is TRBJ2-7, with TRBD2 as a possible D gene (6 bases). V lost 6 bases, J lost 3 bases, and 18 bases lay in between. Germline values: CDR1 MDHEN, CDR2 SYDVKM. CDR3 length: 15 residues. The CDR3 region is CASRGPGDPVYEQYF. Written as DNA, the CDR3 is TGTGCCAGCAGGGGTCCGGGGGACCCGGTCTACGAGCAGTACTTC.

The rearrangement joins TRBV6-5 to TRBJ1-3, with a possible D match to TRBD1 (5 bases). V was trimmed by 6 bases and J by 3 bases, leaving 12 bases between them. CDR1 and CDR2 from the germline V gene are MNHEY and SVGAGI. This CDR3 comprises 14 residues. DNA for the CDR3: TGTGCCAGCAGACAGGATCAAGGTGGAAACACCATATATTTT. This encodes CASRQDQGGNTIYF.

The V call is TRBV27, the J call TRBJ1-5, with no clear D. The CDR3 has 17 amino acids. Trimming took off 6 bases at V and 0 bases at J, with 18 bases between the two ends. Germline V lookup: CDR1 MNHEY, CDR2 SMNVEV (reference sequence). CDR3 coding DNA: TGTGCCAGCAGCACCTCAAAGAGTGGCCCTAGCAATCAGCCCCAGCATTTT. This sequence encodes CASSTSKSGPSNQPQHF.

V is TRBV19 and J is TRBJ1-5; the D is unclear. V lost 5 bases and J lost 9, with 11 bases in between. The CDR3 runs to 12 residues. The germline V gene has CDR1 LNHDA and CDR2 SQIVND (reference sequence). The CDR3, as DNA: TGTGCCAGTAGTCCCAATTGGCCGCCCCAGCATTTT. Translated, it gives CASSPNWPPQHF. The full variable domain, its missing parts supplied by reference TRBV19 and TRBJ1-5, is DGGITQSPKYLFRKEGQNVTLSCEQNLNHDAMYWYRQDPGQGLRLIYYSQIVNDFQKGDIAEGYSVSREKKESFPLTVTSAQKNPTAFYLCASSPNWPPQHFGDGTRLSIL.

The chain couples TRBV11-3 to TRBJ1-1; D not resolved. Trimming left V 4 bases short and J 6 bases short, with 21 bases between. From germline, CDR1 is SGHNT and CDR2 YENEEA. The CDR3 extends over 16 amino acids. The CDR3 sequence: CASSSAYRAEGSEAFF. DNA for the CDR3: TGTGCCAGCAGCTCGGCGTACCGGGCCGAGGGATCTGAAGCTTTCTTT.

At least ten counts were recorded for this clone. The chain has TRBV7-9 and TRBJ1-4, with D hard to call. V lost 0 bases and J lost 7, with 15 bases in between. The CDR3 is 16 amino acids. CDR1 and CDR2 (germline): SEHNR, FQNEAQ (reference sequence). The CDR3 DNA is TGTGCCAGCAGCTTAGCGCTTACGGGTGAGGTTGAAAAACTGTTTTTT. Its translation: CASSLALTGEVEKLFF.

This chain joins TRBV4-2 and TRBJ2-2, with 10 bases matching TRBD2. V shed 4 bases and J 0 bases; nucleotides not matched to a gene: 5. Per the germline V gene, CDR1 is LGHNA and CDR2 is YNFKEQ. The length of the CDR3 is 17 residues. The CDR3 DNA follows: TGTGCCAGCAGCCTAATAGCGGGGGGCGCGAACACCGGGGAGCTGTTTTTT. It translates to CASSLIAGGANTGELFF.

The chain has TRBV7-9 and TRBJ1-2, with 12 bases lining up with TRBD1. Trimming took 6 bases from V and 8 from J; bases not matched to a gene: 22. In germline, CDR1 is SEHNR, CDR2 FQNEAQ (reference sequence). The CDR3 contains 19 residues. CDR3 in amino acids: CASSHRGGVPGQGAPGYTF. The DNA of the CDR3 is TGTGCCAGCAGTCACCGAGGGGGTGTTCCGGGACAGGGGGCGCCGGGCTACACCTTC.

The chain has TRBV29-1 and TRBJ2-7; 9 bases agree with TRBD1. Germline V CDR1 and CDR2: SQVTM, ANQGSEA. Losses at the gene ends were 6 bases for V and 4 bases for J; bases not matched to a gene: 10. This CDR3 region has 14 residues. The CDR3 DNA follows: TGCAGCGTAGGTTCCGGGACAGGGACATACGAGCAGTACTTC. It codes for CSVGSGTGTYEQYF.

The V call is TRBV2, the J call TRBJ2-1; 12 positions agree with TRBD2. Per the germline V gene, CDR1 is SNHLY and CDR2 is FYNNEI. The CDR3 runs to 15 residues. Trimming removed 6 bases from V and 7 bases from J; junction bases left unmatched: 7. The CDR3 DNA follows: TGTGCCAGCAGCGCGCCTAGCGGGAGGGGAAATGAGCAGTTCTTC. Its translation is CASSAPSGRGNEQFF.

The chain uses TRBV7-2 and TRBJ1-4; maybe TRBD1 (6 bases). Germline CDR1 SGHTA, CDR2 FQGNSA. The CDR3 contains 14 residues. The V gene lost 1 base and the J gene lost 4 bases, with 7 bases spanning the gap. CDR3 DNA sequence: TGTGCCAGCAGCTTAGAAGGGGGTAATGAAAAACTGTTTTTT. Protein: CASSLEGGNEKLFF.

The chain has TRBV5-4 and TRBJ1-6, with 9 positions matching TRBD1. CDR3 length: 14 residues. The ends lost 4 bases at V and 9 bases at J; junction bases unmatched: 5. The germline V gene encodes CDR1 SGHNT and CDR2 YYREEE (reference sequence). The CDR3 coding sequence is TGTGCCAGCAGCCAAGACAGGGGGATTTCACCCCTCCACTTT. Its protein is CASSQDRGISPLHF.

The chain is built from TRBV7-8 and TRBJ1-2, with 8 bases identical to TRBD1. J was trimmed by 2 bases and V by 5 bases; bases with no gene match: 4. The CDR3 length is 14 residues. Germline CDR1 reads SGHVS; CDR2 reads FQNEAQ. The CDR3 nucleotides read TGTGCCAGCAGCAAGAGGACAGGGAACTATGGCTACACCTTC. The encoded protein is CASSKRTGNYGYTF. Looking up the rest from reference TRBV7-8 and TRBJ1-2 gives the full variable domain: GAGVSQSPRYKVAKRGQDVALRCDPISGHVSLFWYQQALGQGPEFLTYFQNEAQLDKSGLPSDRFFAERPEGSVSTLKIQRTQQEDSAVYLCASSKRTGNYGYTFGSGTRLTVV.

The chain employs TRBV4-2 and TRBJ2-5; D perhaps matches TRBD1 (5 bases). The J call may be wrong; the DNA end is better matched by TRBJ2-7. This CDR3 has 15 amino acids. Germline V gene lookup returns CDR1 LGHNA and CDR2 YNFKEQ. The CDR3 nucleotides are TGTGCCAGCAGCCAAGCAAGCCAGGGCTCCTACGAGCAGTACTTC. This encodes CASSQASQGSYEQYF.

The chain combines TRBV10-2 with TRBJ1-4, with 9 positions matching TRBD1. CDR3 length: 12 residues. Germline V gene lookup returns CDR1 WSHSY and CDR2 SAAADI. Germline trimming cut 8 bases from V and 11 bases from J; bases unmatched to any gene: 6. CDR3 in DNA: TGCGCCAGCGGACAGGGGATGGGGAAACTGTTTTTT. This gives the protein CASGQGMGKLFF.

The V call is TRBV11-2, the J call TRBJ1-2; possible D gene TRBD1, 6 bases. CDR3 length: 15 residues. Trimming removed 6 bases at V and 8 bases at J, with 22 bases between. The germline V gene encodes CDR1 SGHAT and CDR2 FQNNGV. CDR3 DNA: TGTGCCAGCAGTTACAGTCAGGGGTTTGGAGACGGCTACACCTTC. Its protein product is CASSYSQGFGDGYTF.

This chain uses TRBV5-4 with TRBJ2-7; D is uncertain. Trimming removed 0 bases from V and 2 bases from J, with 6 bases in between. The germline V gene encodes CDR1 SGHNT and CDR2 YYREEE (reference sequence). The length of the CDR3 is 13 residues. CDR3 sequence (DNA): TGTGCCAGCAGCTTGGACGGACCCTACGAGCAGTACTTC. Its protein product is CASSLDGPYEQYF.

The chain couples TRBV4-1 to TRBJ2-3, with TRBD2 identical over 8 bases. Losses at the gene ends were 4 bases for V and 4 bases for J; bases not matched to a gene: 13. CDR1 is MGHRA, CDR2 YSYEKL, per germline. This CDR3 comprises 17 residues. The CDR3 reads CASSPVYAGGAADTQYF. CDR3 nucleotides: TGCGCCAGCAGCCCGGTCTACGCCGGGGGGGCGGCAGATACGCAGTATTTT.

The chain joins TRBV11-3 to TRBJ2-1, with D perhaps matching TRBD2 (5 bases). The CDR3 sequence is 12 residues long. CDR1 is SGHNT, CDR2 YENEEA, per germline. V lost 5 bases and J lost 13, with 15 bases in between. CDR3 residues: CASSPSGINQFF. The CDR3 coding sequence is TGTGCCAGCAGCCCAAGCGGAATAAACCAGTTCTTC.

V is TRBV4-1 and J is TRBJ2-1; possibly TRBD2 for D (5 bases). The germline V gene has CDR1 MGHRA and CDR2 YSYEKL. This CDR3 spans 14 amino acids. The V end was cut by 2 bases, the J end by 4 bases, with 9 bases between. The CDR3 DNA is TGCGCCAGCAGCCAAAGGACTGTTTACAATGAGCAGTTCTTC. Translating gives CASSQRTVYNEQFF.

The chain has TRBV7-9 and TRBJ1-2, with D possibly being TRBD1 (6 bases). V was pared by 5 bases and J by 8 bases, with 12 bases between. The CDR3 consists of 12 residues. Germline values: CDR1 SEHNR, CDR2 FQNEAQ (reference sequence). CDR3 region: CASSPPQGGYTF. The CDR3 DNA is TGTGCCAGCAGCCCTCCCCAGGGGGGCTACACCTTC.

The chain combines TRBV7-9 with TRBJ2-2; D perhaps matches TRBD1 (6 bases). CDR1 and CDR2 from the germline V gene are SEHNR and FQNEAQ (reference sequence). The length of the CDR3 is 17 residues. V lost 2 bases to trimming and J lost 2 bases, with 15 bases between them. DNA for the CDR3: TGTGCCAGCAGCTTAACCCCCCAGGGGCTTAACACCGGGGAGCTGTTTTTT. Protein product: CASSLTPQGLNTGELFF.

The rearrangement joins TRBV21-1 to TRBJ1-1; the D call in the table, TRBD1, was not verified against the DNA. TRBV21-1 is recorded as a pseudogene. The CDR3 covers 12 residues. The CDR3 reads CASRQGRAEAFF. The DNA of the CDR3 is TGTGCCAGCAGACAGGGCAGGGCTGAAGCTTTCTTT.

V is TRBV5-1 and J is TRBJ2-1, with a possible D match to TRBD2 (6 bases). The germline V and J ends were trimmed by 2 bases and 4 bases, with 16 bases remaining between them. This CDR3 region has 16 residues. The V gene's germline CDR1 is SGHRS and CDR2 YFSETQ. CDR3 DNA sequence: TGCGCCAGCAGCTTCTTAGGACTAACCCAATACAATGAGCAGTTCTTC. It codes for CASSFLGLTQYNEQFF.

The rearrangement links TRBV5-6 to TRBJ1-5; D is uncertain. V dropped 2 bases and J dropped 6 bases, with 6 bases sitting between them. The length of the CDR3 is 12 residues. Germline CDR1 is SGHDT and CDR2 is YYEEEE. DNA of the CDR3: TGTGCCAGCAGCTTAAGGAGTCAGCCCCAGCATTTT. This translates into CASSLRSQPQHF.

The gene calls are TRBV7-6 and TRBJ2-7, with TRBD2 as a possible D gene (6 bases). V was pared by 4 bases and J by 0 bases, with 25 bases between. The CDR3 has 19 residues. Germline V lookup: CDR1 SGHVS, CDR2 FNYEAQ. Written as DNA, the CDR3 is TGTGCCAGCAGCTCATCCCTTTATTCCGGTAGCGGCCACTCCTACGAGCAGTACTTC. Translation gives CASSSSLYSGSGHSYEQYF.

This clone has only a few counts. The J gene is TRBJ1-2, the V gene TRBV18; the match to TRBD1 covers 7 bases. Germline-derived CDR1 and CDR2 are KGHSH and LQKENI. The junction had 7 bases not matched to a gene; V was cut back by 3 bases and J by 0 bases. The CDR3 contains 16 residues. CDR3 nucleotides: TGTGCCAGCTCACCCATAAGGGACAGATCTAACTATGGCTACACCTTC. Protein sequence: CASSPIRDRSNYGYTF.

This rearrangement joins TRBV4-1 to TRBJ1-4; D is uncertain. V was pared by 1 base and J by 4 bases, with 10 bases between. CDR1 and CDR2 (germline): MGHRA, YSYEKL. The CDR3 length is 15 residues. The CDR3 region is CASSQVRGYNEKLFF. The CDR3 coding sequence is TGCGCCAGCAGCCAAGTACGGGGATATAATGAAAAACTGTTTTTT.

This clone was seen a handful of times. The chain links TRBV7-9 to TRBJ2-7; perhaps TRBD1 as D (5 bases). V gave up 4 bases and J gave up 3 bases, with 7 bases separating them. The CDR3 runs 12 residues. Germline V CDR1 and CDR2: SEHNR, FQNEAQ (reference sequence). The CDR3 is CASSYDSYEQYF. The CDR3 DNA reads TGTGCCAGCAGCTATGACAGCTACGAGCAGTACTTC.